This T cell receptor beta chain was captured in a study of shared clonotypes between healthy human individuals. Notes on the study in general: Roughly 5% of naive CD4 clonotypes were common to four donors. A reduction in generation probabilities was seen for non-shared clonotypes relative to those shared by all four donors.

Comment on this clone: Its antigen is currently unknown.

The CDR3 contains 15 residues. Germline assignment: CDR1 MDHEN and CDR2 SYDVKM. V lost 4 bases to trimming and J lost 1 base, with 13 bases between them. There were no recent acute infections or vaccinations among the donors, who were healthy HIV-negative adults. Some clones are missing from TCRdb's copy, which holds only in-frame ones; the method was immunoSEQ multiplex PCR. The sample holds 2 million to 2.5 million clones; under 97% are singletons and the top ten take 0.1% to 0.15%. The receptor was derived from a man between 18 and 35 years old in good health. Sequencing input: naive CD4+ T cells sorted from blood. The subset denotes: CD45RA+ positively selected. This rearrangement joins TRBV28 to TRBJ1-2; perhaps TRBD1 as D (6 bases). CDR3 amino acids: CASSYPTGSNYGYTF. The DNA of the CDR3 is TGTGCCAGCAGTTACCCGACAGGCAGTAACTATGGCTACACCTTC.